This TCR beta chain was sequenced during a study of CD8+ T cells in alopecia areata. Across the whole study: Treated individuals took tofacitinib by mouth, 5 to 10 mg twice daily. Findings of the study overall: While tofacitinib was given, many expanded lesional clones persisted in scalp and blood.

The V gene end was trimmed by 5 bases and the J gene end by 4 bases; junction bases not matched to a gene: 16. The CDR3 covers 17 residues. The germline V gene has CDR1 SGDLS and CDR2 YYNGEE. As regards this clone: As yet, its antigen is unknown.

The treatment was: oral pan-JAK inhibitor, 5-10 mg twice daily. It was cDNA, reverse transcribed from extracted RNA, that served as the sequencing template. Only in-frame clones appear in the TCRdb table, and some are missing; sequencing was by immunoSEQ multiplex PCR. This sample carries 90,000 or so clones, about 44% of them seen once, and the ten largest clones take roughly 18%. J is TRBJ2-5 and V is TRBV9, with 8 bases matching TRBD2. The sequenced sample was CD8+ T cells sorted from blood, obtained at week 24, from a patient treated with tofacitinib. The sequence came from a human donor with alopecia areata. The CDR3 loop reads CASSLQGAGVGRETQYF. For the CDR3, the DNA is TGTGCCAGCAGTCTTCAAGGAGCGGGAGTAGGTAGAGAGACCCAGTACTTC.